This T cell receptor (beta chain) stems from a study of T cells in Graves' hyperthyroidism and ophthalmopathy. This clonotype was detected many times. No antigen is known for it. Researchers took RNA transcripts and amplified the TCR beta CDR3 regions from them. An initial round of RT-PCR targeting the TCR CDR3 relied on the HTBI primer set. TCRdb re-analysed the multiplex PCR reads in MiXCR, keeping a single row per CDR3 protein. The sample lists fewer than 450,000 distinct CDR3 sequences, about 15% occurring once. The study, taken as a whole, reports: In the analysis, a 13 V-J model separated ophthalmopathy from stable hyperthyroidism.

Diagnosis of hyperthyroidism was new in patients aged 18 to 65, and its duration was under 2 months. Patients having uncontrolled infection, another autoimmune disease, pregnancy or lactation were not included. Source material for PBMCs was over 8 ml fresh peripheral blood. This CDR3 spans 13 amino acids. Trimming took 4 bases from V and 2 from J, leaving 8 bases between them. Germline V lookup: CDR1 SGHTA, CDR2 FQGNSA. Specimen: blood. The clonotype comes from a woman aged 25 to 39 with Graves' hyperthyroidism that later progressed to Graves' ophthalmopathy. This chain links TRBV7-2 with TRBJ2-5, with a tentative D call TRBD2 (5 bases). CDR3 residues: CASSSGVQETQYF. The DNA for the CDR3 is TGTGCCAGCAGCTCCGGGGTGCAAGAGACCCAGTACTTC.